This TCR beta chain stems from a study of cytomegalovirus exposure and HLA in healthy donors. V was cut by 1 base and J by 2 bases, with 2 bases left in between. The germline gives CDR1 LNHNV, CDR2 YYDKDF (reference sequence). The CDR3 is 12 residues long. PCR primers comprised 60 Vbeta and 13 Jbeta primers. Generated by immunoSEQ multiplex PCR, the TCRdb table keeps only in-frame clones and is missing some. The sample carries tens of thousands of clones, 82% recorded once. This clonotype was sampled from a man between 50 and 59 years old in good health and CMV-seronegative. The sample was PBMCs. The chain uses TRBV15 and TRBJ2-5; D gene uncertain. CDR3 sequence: CATSRAQETQYF. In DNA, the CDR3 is TGTGCCACCAGCAGAGCACAAGAGACCCAGTACTTC. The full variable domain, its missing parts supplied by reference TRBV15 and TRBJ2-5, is DAMVIQNPRYQVTQFGKPVTLSCSQTLNHNVMYWYQQKSSQAPKLLFHYYDKDFNNEADTPDNFQSRRPNTSFCFLDIRSPGLGDTAMYLCATSRAQETQYFGPGTRLLVL.